Sequencing of this T cell receptor beta chain was carried out in a study of T cell responses to AZD1222 COVID-19 vaccine. Study summary: Second-dose intervals of approximately 4 or approximately 12 weeks were pooled. Study-level points and caveats: Within unmutated variant regions lay the reported targets of nearly half of spike-specific TCRs. Spike as a whole was targeted by vaccine-associated CD4 TCRs, dominant at 160-218 and 743-854. Repertoire sampling occurred only after the peak T cell response.

TCRdb's copy holds only in-frame clones and misses some; the assay was immunoSEQ multiplex PCR. The repertoire consists of about 150,000 clones, with over 75% occurring once and the leading ten covering roughly 7.3%. Comment on this clone: Its specificity is not known.

The length of the CDR3 is 15 residues. V gave up 3 bases and J gave up 0 bases, with 11 bases separating them. The germline V gene has CDR1 DFQATT and CDR2 SNEGSKA (reference sequence). The chain has TRBV20-1 and TRBJ2-2; no clear D gene. Sequenced material: peripheral blood, taken on day 0 of AZD1222 vaccination. This sequence originates from an adult in good health. The CDR3 protein is CSASPVIANTGELFF. The CDR3 DNA is TGCAGTGCTAGTCCCGTTATCGCGAACACCGGGGAGCTGTTTTTT.